One sample yielded the 8 T cell receptor beta chains listed below, sequenced in a study of blood T cell repertoires in COVID-19. The table came from immunoSEQ multiplex PCR; TCRdb's copy has only in-frame clones and leaves some out. The sample contains around 250,000 clones, about 87% of which appear only once. Specimen: peripheral blood. These receptors all come from a woman in her seventies with active or convalescent COVID-19.

The sample holds one count of this clone. J is TRBJ2-3 and V is TRBV19, with 9 bases identical to TRBD1. Germline trimming cut 5 bases from V and 4 bases from J; bases unmatched to any gene: 10. This CDR3 has 16 amino acids. Germline V gene lookup returns CDR1 LNHDA and CDR2 SQIVND (reference sequence). CDR3 residues: CASSLTGTGPSDTQYF. CDR3 DNA sequence: TGTGCCAGTAGTCTCACCGGGACAGGGCCCTCAGATACGCAGTATTTT.

This clone was observed a few times. V is TRBV6-2 or TRBV6-3 and J is TRBJ1-2; unclear D gene. The length of the CDR3 is 11 residues. Germline V gene sequence: CDR1 MNHEY, CDR2 SVGEGT. V lost 4 bases, J lost 7 bases, and 7 bases lay in between. The CDR3 DNA follows: TGTGCCAGCAGTTCCGGGAGTGGCTACACCTTC. Residues: CASSSGSGYTF.

The table lists this clone with a count of one. The chain has TRBV7-6 and TRBJ2-1, with 9 bases lining up with TRBD2. This CDR3 spans 21 amino acids. V lost 4 bases and J lost 0; bases outside the gene matches: 19. Germline lookup yields CDR1 SGHVS and CDR2 FNYEAQ. The CDR3 loop reads CASSYRGLGLAGLPSYNEQFF. In DNA, the CDR3 is TGTGCCAGCAGCTACAGGGGTCTTGGCCTAGCGGGGCTTCCCTCCTACAATGAGCAGTTCTTC.

The chain uses TRBV7-2 and TRBJ2-7; D may be TRBD2 (5 bases). This CDR3 comprises 14 residues. Germline-derived CDR1 and CDR2 are SGHTA and FQGNSA. With 4 bases removed from V and 2 bases from J, the gap between germline ends came to 12 bases. CDR3 region: CASSSSRGPYEQYF. CDR3 DNA sequence: TGTGCCAGCAGCTCCAGCCGGGGTCCCTACGAGCAGTACTTC. Using reference TRBV7-2 and TRBJ2-7 for the parts outside the CDR3, the full variable domain is GAGVSQSPSNKVTEKGKDVELRCDPISGHTALYWYRQSLGQGLEFLIYFQGNSAPDKSGLPSDRFSAERTGGSVSTLTIQRTQQEDSAVYLCASSSSRGPYEQYFGPGTRLTVT.

This clone was seen only once. The chain couples TRBV7-2 to TRBJ2-7; 8 bases fit TRBD2. The CDR3 extends over 19 amino acids. After removal of 0 bases from V and 0 bases from J, the junction contained 13 bases not matched to a gene. The germline gives CDR1 SGHTA, CDR2 FQGNSA. The CDR3 here is CASSLAKGYGGGSSYEQYF. DNA for the CDR3: TGTGCCAGCAGCTTAGCAAAGGGGTATGGCGGGGGGAGCTCCTACGAGCAGTACTTC.

This clone has a handful of counts. V gene TRBV11-2 combines with J gene TRBJ1-1, with a possible D match to TRBD1 (5 bases). From germline, CDR1 is SGHAT and CDR2 FQNNGV. The CDR3 runs 14 residues. V was shortened by 6 bases and J by 5 bases, with 16 bases between the two germline ends. The CDR3 region has the DNA TGTGCCAGCAGACCCACTGGTCGGGGGACTGAAGCTTTCTTT. As protein: CASRPTGRGTEAFF.

The CDR3 nucleotides are TGTGCCAGCACCCAGGACAGGGCGAATGGCTACACCTTC. As protein: CASTQDRANGYTF. The rearrangement joins TRBV5-4 to TRBJ1-2, with 8 bases identical to TRBD1. This CDR3 comprises 13 residues. V was pared by 6 bases and J by 6 bases, with 7 bases of the junction left unmatched. The germline V gene has CDR1 SGHNT and CDR2 YYREEE (reference sequence).

Comment on this clone: Other DNA variants within this sample encode the same CDR3. This chain connects TRBV11-3 to TRBJ2-7, with D tentatively TRBD2 (5 bases). In germline, CDR1 is SGHNT, CDR2 YENEEA. Trimming cost V 1 base and J 5 bases, with 6 bases left between them. This CDR3 has 12 amino acids. This CDR3 reads CASSLGGHEQYF. The CDR3 coding sequence is TGTGCCAGCAGCTTAGGAGGGCACGAGCAGTACTTC.